This entry concerns a single T cell receptor (beta chain). This entry belongs to a study of T cells in localized non-small cell lung cancer. This table comes from immunoSEQ multiplex PCR, and its TCRdb copy is limited to in-frame clones, with some not included. The table records around 91,000 clones, 87% of them present only once. This specimen was peripheral blood, taken before any cancer treatment. The receptor comes from a man aged 40-75 years with stage I squamous cell lung carcinoma.

CDR3: CASSLVAGRETQYF. The DNA of the CDR3 is TGCGCCAGCAGCTTGGTGGCGGGGAGAGAGACCCAGTACTTC. The chain joins TRBV5-1 to TRBJ2-5, with D perhaps matching TRBD2 (6 bases). CDR1 is SGHRS, CDR2 YFSETQ, per germline. V was pared by 0 bases and J by 4 bases, with 10 bases between. This CDR3 comprises 14 residues.